These 21 T cell receptor beta chains were all obtained from the same sample, sequenced in a study of OX40 agonist ivuxolimab in advanced cancers. The method was immunoSEQ multiplex PCR; TCRdb's version includes in-frame clones alone and lacks a portion of them. The table has about 72,000 clones, 65% to 85% seen once. Sequenced material: CD4+ or CD8+ T cells sorted from blood, taken in a trial of the OX40 agonist ivuxolimab. Receptors were obtained from an adult with an advanced solid tumor such as melanoma, head and neck, liver or kidney cancer.

The chain joins TRBV7-2 to TRBJ2-1; D tentatively fits TRBD1 or TRBD2 (6 bases each). The CDR3 is 14 amino acids. V was cut by 3 bases and J by 9 bases, with 15 bases left in between. Germline loops: CDR1 SGHTA, CDR2 FQGNSA. The CDR3 DNA reads as TGTGCCAGCAGCTTGAGGGGGGTCAGAGCTGAGCAGTTCTTC. Amino acid sequence: CASSLRGVRAEQFF.

This chain uses TRBV6-5 with TRBJ1-2; D gene ambiguous. The V and J ends lost 1 base and 4 bases respectively, with 16 bases between them. CDR1 and CDR2 from the germline V gene are MNHEY and SVGAGI. The CDR3 is 16 amino acids. DNA for the CDR3: TGTGCCAGCAGTTACTTCGCCGGTCAGCCTATCTATGGCTACACCTTC. Protein: CASSYFAGQPIYGYTF.

The chain combines TRBV5-5 with TRBJ2-7; the D gene is possibly TRBD1 (6 bases). Trimming left V 1 base short and J 8 bases short, with 13 bases between. CDR1 is SGHKS and CDR2 is YYEKEE in the germline V gene (reference sequence). This CDR3 contains 13 residues. The chain's CDR3 is CASSLLGRDKQYF. In DNA, the CDR3 is TGTGCCAGCAGCTTGTTGGGCAGGGACAAGCAGTACTTC.

The V call is TRBV6-5, the J call TRBJ2-5; no reliable D call. TRBJ2-7 matches the DNA end more closely, so the J call is doubtful. The CDR3 contains 11 residues. Per the germline V gene, CDR1 is MNHEY and CDR2 is SVGAGI. The CDR3 spells CASRLNYEQYF. The CDR3 nucleotides are TGTGCCAGCAGGCTAAACTACGAGCAGTACTTC.

V and J are TRBV6-1 and TRBJ1-2; D is unresolved. In germline, CDR1 is MNHNS, CDR2 SASEGT. The ends were cut back, 6 bases at V and 2 bases at J, with 4 bases in the middle. The CDR3 runs 11 residues. For the CDR3, the DNA is TGTGCCAGCAGGGACAACTATGGCTACACCTTC. Protein product: CASRDNYGYTF.

This chain links TRBV19 with TRBJ2-5; 8 nucleotides line up with TRBD1. Per germline, CDR1 LNHDA and CDR2 SQIVND (reference sequence). With 3 bases clipped from V and 5 bases from J, the junction kept 5 bases outside the gene matches. The CDR3 loop spans 14 amino acids. CDR3 sequence: CASSIPGGSETQYF. The CDR3, as DNA: TGTGCCAGTAGTATCCCAGGGGGCTCGGAGACCCAGTACTTC.

The chain couples TRBV27 to TRBJ2-5, with TRBD2 as a possible D gene (5 bases). The CDR3 runs 14 residues. Looked up from germline, CDR1 is MNHEY and CDR2 is SMNVEV (reference sequence). V dropped 6 bases and J dropped 5 bases, with 16 bases sitting between them. The CDR3 DNA follows: TGTGCCAGCAGGGCTAGCTACCGAGGTGAGACCCAGTACTTC. This sequence encodes CASRASYRGETQYF.

The rearrangement joins TRBV19 to TRBJ1-4, with 8 bases fitting TRBD1. The CDR3 loop spans 19 amino acids. Germline CDR1 LNHDA, CDR2 SQIVND (reference sequence). Trimming took 5 bases from V and 0 from J; bases not matched to a gene: 14. The CDR3 sequence is CASSGSSGGHLTTNEKLFF. For the CDR3, the DNA is TGTGCCAGTAGTGGTTCGTCAGGGGGCCATCTCACAACTAATGAAAAACTGTTTTTT.

The chain is built from TRBV18 and TRBJ1-2; TRBD1 matches 9 bases. The germline gives CDR1 KGHSH, CDR2 LQKENI. This CDR3 contains 15 residues. Trimming took 4 bases from V and 11 from J; bases not matched to a gene: 14. CDR3: CASSQRTGETGSYTF. The CDR3 DNA reads TGTGCCAGCTCACAAAGGACAGGGGAAACCGGGAGTTACACCTTC.

The chain employs TRBV30 and TRBJ2-1, with D unclear. The CDR3 sequence is 15 residues long. V shed 5 bases and J shed 7 bases, with 21 bases lying between them. Germline V CDR1 and CDR2: GTSNPN, SVGIG (reference sequence). This CDR3 reads CAWGRLFPLKNEQFF. In DNA, the CDR3 is TGTGCCTGGGGCCGCCTTTTCCCCCTTAAAAATGAGCAGTTCTTC.

V gene TRBV2 combines with J gene TRBJ1-1; the D gene is possibly TRBD1 (6 bases). This CDR3 spans 17 amino acids. With 5 bases removed from V and 0 bases from J, the gap between germline ends came to 19 bases. The germline V gene has CDR1 SNHLY and CDR2 FYNNEI. CDR3 residues: CASSWGARLGLNTEAFF. The CDR3 DNA reads TGTGCCAGCAGTTGGGGGGCAAGACTCGGATTGAACACTGAAGCTTTCTTT.

The V and J genes are TRBV15 and TRBJ2-7; no reliable D call. The CDR3 totals 13 residues. Germline V gene data show CDR1 as LNHNV and CDR2 as YYDKDF (reference sequence). V shed 3 bases and J shed 1 base, with 7 bases lying between them. CDR3 sequence (DNA): TGTGCCACCAGCAGTGGGGATTCCTACGAGCAGTACTTC. Protein sequence: CATSSGDSYEQYF. Full variable domain (missing parts from reference TRBV15 and TRBJ2-7): DAMVIQNPRYQVTQFGKPVTLSCSQTLNHNVMYWYQQKSSQAPKLLFHYYDKDFNNEADTPDNFQSRRPNTSFCFLDIRSPGLGDTAMYLCATSSGDSYEQYFGPGTRLTVT.

This clone was recorded only once. The chain is built from TRBV5-1 and TRBJ1-4; 7 bases line up with TRBD1. CDR1 is SGHRS and CDR2 is YFSETQ in the germline V gene. With 4 bases clipped from V and 7 bases from J, the junction kept 4 bases outside the gene matches. The CDR3 runs 13 residues. Here the CDR3 reads CASSTDRVEKLFF. Here the CDR3 DNA reads TGCGCCAGCAGCACCGACAGGGTTGAAAAACTGTTTTTT. Variable domain in full (rest from reference TRBV5-1 and TRBJ1-4): KAGVTQTPRYLIKTRGQQVTLSCSPISGHRSVSWYQQTPGQGLQFLFEYFSETQRNKGNFPGRFSGRQFSNSRSEMNVSTLELGDSALYLCASSTDRVEKLFFGSGTQLSVL.

V and J are TRBV6-5 and TRBJ1-2; D possibly corresponds to TRBD1 (6 bases). Looked up from germline, CDR1 is MNHEY and CDR2 is SVGAGI. The CDR3 totals 15 residues. With 5 bases removed from V and 4 bases from J, the gap between germline ends came to 17 bases. DNA for the CDR3: TGTGCCAGCAGTGCCGTGACGGGAGGGGGCTATGGCTACACCTTC. It encodes CASSAVTGGGYGYTF.

This clone has more than one count but fewer than ten. V gene TRBV7-9 combines with J gene TRBJ2-7; 7 bases align to TRBD1. Germline V CDR1 and CDR2: SEHNR, FQNEAQ (reference sequence). The CDR3 sequence is 15 residues long. Trimming cost V 5 bases and J 2 bases; bases outside gene matches: 9. The CDR3 spells CASSPWTGDTYEQYF. CDR3 nucleotide sequence: TGTGCCAGCAGCCCTTGGACAGGCGACACCTACGAGCAGTACTTC.

Points on this clone: The germline gene is not matched at one end of the junction; a read error may be the cause. This rearrangement joins TRBV10-3 to TRBJ2-5; 11 bases map to TRBD2. There are 15 residues in the CDR3. Germline CDR1 ENHRY, CDR2 SYGVKD. Here the CDR3 DNA reads TGTGCCACCAGTGATAGCGGGAGGGCCGAAGAGACCCAGTACTTC. The encoded protein is CATSDSGRAEETQYF.

The gene calls are TRBV11-2 and TRBJ2-2, with D maybe TRBD1 (6 bases). V was pared by 5 bases and J by 2 bases, with 9 bases between. The CDR3 is made up of 14 amino acids. In germline, CDR1 is SGHAT, CDR2 FQNNGV. The chain's CDR3 is CASSPQGNTGELFF. CDR3 nucleotides: TGTGCCAGCAGCCCACAGGGAAACACCGGGGAGCTGTTTTTT.

This clone was seen only once. The V call is TRBV19, the J call TRBJ1-1; weak D call: TRBD1 (5 bases). The germline V gene has CDR1 LNHDA and CDR2 SQIVND (reference sequence). CDR3 length: 13 residues. V was pared by 4 bases and J by 11 bases, with 17 bases between. CDR3 sequence: CASSTNTGIDAFF. The CDR3 coding sequence is TGTGCCAGTAGTACCAATACAGGAATAGATGCTTTCTTT.

The chain has TRBV6-1 and TRBJ1-4; the D is unclear. The CDR3 runs 13 residues. V dropped 1 base and J dropped 6 bases, with 6 bases sitting between them. In germline, CDR1 is MNHNS, CDR2 SASEGT. The CDR3 DNA sequence: TGTGCCAGCAGTGAAGGTTCTTATGAAAAACTGTTTTTT. This encodes CASSEGSYEKLFF.

V usage is TRBV4-2 and J usage is TRBJ1-2; D may be TRBD1 (5 bases). The CDR3 spans 14 residues. V was pared by 1 base and J by 7 bases, with 13 bases between. From germline, CDR1 is LGHNA and CDR2 YNFKEQ. CDR3 in DNA: TGTGCCAGCAGCCAAGGGAAGGGGTTGCCTGGCTACACCTTC. Protein sequence: CASSQGKGLPGYTF.

The CDR3 spells CASSLMGAGSTDTQYF. Written as DNA, the CDR3 is TGCGCCAGCAGCTTGATGGGGGCCGGGAGCACAGATACGCAGTATTTT. The chain couples TRBV5-1 to TRBJ2-3; D is possibly TRBD1 (6 bases). Deletions cut 1 base from V and 0 bases from J, with 12 bases between. This CDR3 region has 16 residues. Germline V lookup: CDR1 SGHRS, CDR2 YFSETQ.